This is a list of T cell receptor beta chains from one sample in a study of blood T cell repertoires in COVID-19. The data were produced by immunoSEQ multiplex PCR, yet TCRdb's version contains in-frame clones alone and is incomplete. The data show about 380,000 clones, approximately 89% seen once. Input material: PBMCs or T cells enriched from blood (not recorded which). The source of these receptors is a man younger than 45 who had recovered from COVID-19. The CDR3 runs from the conserved cysteine through the conserved F or W. The D gene is left open where the match is weak. Size is omitted from some rows. Given values are once, few, many or a class for expanded clones.

clone size | J gene | V gene | D gene | CDR3 DNA | CDR3 protein
- | TRBJ2-4 | TRBV13 | TRBD2 | TGTGCCAGCAGCTTGGGGCCTTTACTAGCGGGGCAAAACATTCAGTACTTC | CASSLGPLLAGQNIQYF
- | TRBJ2-7 | TRBV19 | - | TGTGCCAGTAGTACAACGACAGGAGGATCCCACGAGCAGTACTTC | CASSTTTGGSHEQYF
- | TRBJ2-5 | TRBV19 | - | TGTGCCAGTAGTATTCCCGATGACAGAATGCAAGAGACCCAGTACTTC | CASSIPDDRMQETQYF
- | TRBJ1-5 | TRBV6-5 | TRBD1 | TGTGCCAGCAGTCCGAGGAGGGACAGGGGGCCGCCCCAGCATTTT | CASSPRRDRGPPQHF
- | TRBJ1-1 | TRBV11-3 | TRBD1 | TGTGCCAGCAGCTCATCCGGGACAGCAAACACTGAAGCTTTCTTT | CASSSSGTANTEAFF
once | TRBJ2-7 | TRBV11-1 | - | TGTGCCAGCAGCTTCACCGGGGGGCGGGACGAGCAGTACTTC | CASSFTGGRDEQYF
- | TRBJ1-1 | TRBV7-6 | - | TGTGCCAGCAGCTTAGGAGGGCAGCACACTGAAGCTTTCTTT | CASSLGGQHTEAFF
- | TRBJ1-4 | TRBV7-9 | - | TGTGCCAGCAGCCAGAAGGGGACTGGCCAGACTGGACTGTTTTTT | CASSQKGTGQTGLFF
- | TRBJ1-3 | TRBV3-1/TRBV3-2 | TRBD1 | TGTGCCAGCAGCCAGACAGGGGGCGATGGAAACACCATATATTTT | CASSQTGGDGNTIYF
- | TRBJ1-1 | TRBV4-1 | - | TGCGCCAGCAGCCAAGATTCGGGGGGTTGGACTGAAGCTTTCTTT | CASSQDSGGWTEAFF
few | TRBJ2-2 | TRBV27 | TRBD1 | TGTGCCAGCAGGGGGCCAAGGACAGGGGAGGTTGCCGGGGAGCTGTTTTTT | CASRGPRTGEVAGELFF
- | TRBJ1-6 | TRBV5-6 | - | TGTGCCAGCAGCCCCGACCAGGCCAATTCACCCCTCCACTTT | CASSPDQANSPLHF
- | TRBJ1-2 | TRBV30 | TRBD1 | TGTGCCTGGAGTAGACAGGGGTCCTATGGCTACACCTTC | CAWSRQGSYGYTF
- | TRBJ2-7 | TRBV29-1 | - | TGCAGCGTTGAAGTGGGGGGATTCTACGAGCAGTACTTC | CSVEVGGFYEQYF
- | TRBJ1-1 | TRBV10-1 | TRBD1 | TGCGCCAGCAGCTCACAGGGGGCATCCACTGAAGCTTTCTTT | CASSSQGASTEAFF
- | TRBJ2-3 | TRBV30 | TRBD2 | TGTGCCTGGACCCCGGGTAGCGGGGGGTTCACAGATACGCAGTATTTT | CAWTPGSGGFTDTQYF
- | TRBJ2-2 | TRBV3-1/TRBV3-2 | TRBD2 | TGTGCCAGCAGCCACCTAGCGGGGTTCAACACCGGGGAGCTGTTTTTT | CASSHLAGFNTGELFF
- | TRBJ1-2 | TRBV4-3 | TRBD1 | TGCGCCAGCAGCCAAGATGGACAGGGCGGAGGCGGCTACACCTTC | CASSQDGQGGGGYTF
once | TRBJ2-2 | TRBV27 | TRBD2 | TGTGCCAGCAGCCCGGGAGCTAGCGGGGGCCTAAACACCGGGGAGCTGTTTTTT | CASSPGASGGLNTGELFF
- | TRBJ1-2 | TRBV4-1 | TRBD1 | TGCGCCAGCAGCCAAGGAGGGGGCCCCTATGGCTACACCTTC | CASSQGGGPYGYTF
- | TRBJ1-1 | TRBV10-3 | - | TGTGCCATCAGTGTCGGGGGGAACACTGAAGCTTTCTTT | CAISVGGNTEAFF
- | TRBJ2-1 | TRBV14 | TRBD2 | TGTGCCAGCAGCCTTCCGGGACTAGCGGCAAATGAGCAGTTCTTC | CASSLPGLAANEQFF
- | TRBJ2-2 | TRBV20-1 | - | TGCAGCGCTGGTGCTGTGGGTGACCGGGATGGGGAGCTGTTTTTT | CSAGAVGDRDGELFF
- | TRBJ1-3 | TRBV6-5 | - | TGTGCCAGCAGGGCAGCGGCCTGGGGAAACACCATATATTTT | CASRAAAWGNTIYF